These 29 T cell receptor beta chains originate from one sample sequenced in a study of breast tumors, draining lymph nodes, adjacent tissues (TCRdb year 2016). The library was generated by multiplex PCR. The run used an Illumina HiSeq 2000. TCRdb reprocessing: public reads trimmed at Q25 with fastp, clones called with MiXCR, in-frame beta chains kept. Entries are consolidated by CDR3 protein sequence, retaining the most common genes and DNA. The sample contains 100,000 or so distinct CDR3 sequences, approximately 22% of them found a single time. More than 0.9% of the sample is in the top ten clones. Lymph node samples were obtained from the axillary draining lymph nodes of breast cancer patients. The specimen sequenced was axillary lymph node tissue. The receptor set was obtained from a female donor with breast cancer. Some clones in this sample may be carry-over from other donors' samples.

This clonotype was recorded many times. The chain employs TRBV6-5 and TRBJ2-5; TRBD1 might be the D (5 bases). V lost 2 bases and J lost 5, with 6 bases in between. The CDR3 sequence is 12 residues long. Germline V gives CDR1 MNHEY, CDR2 SVGAGI. The CDR3 loop reads CASSYKGETQYF. CDR3 bases: TGTGCCAGCAGTTACAAGGGGGAGACCCAGTACTTC.

This clonotype came up many times. CDR3 nucleotide sequence: TGTGCCGCGCCCGGGACAGGGTCGGGGAACTATGGCTACACCTTC. Its translation is CAAPGTGSGNYGYTF. The chain uses TRBV7-9 and TRBJ1-2; 9 nucleotides agree with TRBD1. CDR1 and CDR2 (germline): SEHNR, FQNEAQ (reference sequence). This CDR3 comprises 15 residues. Trimming at V came to 11 bases and at J to 2 bases, leaving 12 bases not matched to a gene.

This clonotype was observed at least ten times. V gene TRBV19 combines with J gene TRBJ2-1; tentative D call: TRBD2 (6 bases). This CDR3 comprises 14 residues. The V gene lost 6 bases and the J gene lost 6 bases, with 15 bases spanning the gap. The germline gives CDR1 LNHDA, CDR2 SQIVND (reference sequence). CDR3 amino acids: CASSEPGTSNEQFF. The CDR3 nucleotides are TGTGCCAGTAGCGAGCCAGGGACTTCCAATGAGCAGTTCTTC.

The chain joins TRBV18 to TRBJ2-1; the D gene is possibly TRBD2 (5 bases). Trimming left V 2 bases short and J 5 bases short, with 13 bases between. Per germline, CDR1 KGHSH and CDR2 LQKENI. The CDR3 has 15 residues. This chain's CDR3 is CASSPTAGGDNEQFF. Here the CDR3 DNA reads TGTGCCAGCTCACCAACTGCGGGTGGGGACAATGAGCAGTTCTTC. Complete variable domain (other parts from reference TRBV18 and TRBJ2-1): NAGVMQNPRHLVRRRGQEARLRCSPMKGHSHVYWYRQLPEEGLKFMVYLQKENIIDESGMPKERFSAEFPKEGPSILRIQQVVRGDSAAYFCASSPTAGGDNEQFFGPGTRLTVL.

Turning to this clonotype: This may be a read error: a much more frequent sequence differs by one nucleotide. The chain joins TRBV28 to TRBJ1-2, with a weak D call TRBD1 (6 bases). Germline V lookup: CDR1 MDHEN, CDR2 SYDVKM. The length of the CDR3 is 14 residues. Trimming shortened V by 4 bases and J by 6 bases, and 15 bases separated the two germline ends. The CDR3 region is CASSSGQDTDGYTF. The CDR3 region has the DNA TGTGCCAGCAGTTCGGGACAAGATACCGATGGCTACACCTTC.

This clonotype was found many times. This chain links TRBV6-6 with TRBJ2-5, with 8 positions matching TRBD1. The CDR3 has 15 residues. In germline, CDR1 is MNHNY, CDR2 SVGAGI (reference sequence). Trimming cost V 2 bases and J 4 bases; bases outside gene matches: 6. The CDR3 loop is CASSYGTGGTETQYF. For the CDR3, the DNA is TGTGCCAGCAGTTACGGAACAGGGGGGACAGAGACCCAGTACTTC.

The sample holds many counts of this clonotype. V and J are TRBV5-8 and TRBJ1-2, with TRBD1 identical over 9 bases. J lost 5 bases, V lost 6 bases, and 8 bases had no gene match. Germline V gene lookup returns CDR1 SGHTS and CDR2 YDEGEE. The CDR3 sequence is 14 residues long. CDR3 nucleotides: TGTGCCAGCACCATTTCCGGGACAGGGTATGGCTACACCTTC. Protein: CASTISGTGYGYTF. Supplemented by reference TRBV5-8 and TRBJ1-2, the full variable domain reads EAGVTQSPTHLIKTRGQQATLRCSPISGHTSVYWYQQALGLGLQFLLWYDEGEERNRGNFPPRFSGRQFPNYSSELNVNALELEDSALYLCASTISGTGYGYTFGSGTRLTVV.

V gene TRBV9 combines with J gene TRBJ2-3; D gene ambiguous. The CDR3 has 13 residues. The germline gives CDR1 SGDLS, CDR2 YYNGEE. V was cut by 4 bases and J by 8 bases, with 14 bases left in between. Here the CDR3 reads CASSPPGLATQYF. The CDR3 nucleotides are TGTGCCAGCAGCCCCCCCGGGTTGGCTACGCAGTATTTT.

This clonotype has only one observation. Just one base apart from a much larger clone, this may be a read error. J is TRBJ2-6 and V is TRBV5-1; the match to TRBD1 covers 7 bases. CDR3 length: 21 residues. The trim removed 0 bases at V and 0 bases at J, leaving 15 bases unmatched. Per germline, CDR1 SGHRS and CDR2 YFSETQ. DNA of the CDR3: TGCGCCAGCAGCTTGGTTTTTCGGGACAGCACGTCGCACTCTGGGGCCAACGTCCTGACTTTC. Protein: CASSLVFRDSTSHSGANVLTF.

This clonotype has at least ten counts. The V and J genes are TRBV6-4 and TRBJ2-1; TRBD2 matches 14 bases. The CDR3 length is 14 residues. CDR1 and CDR2 from the germline V gene are MRHNA and SNTAGT. J lost 9 bases, V lost 6 bases, and 4 bases had no gene match. The CDR3 region is CASRTSGGAGEQFF. CDR3 sequence (DNA): TGTGCCAGCAGGACTAGCGGGGGGGCTGGTGAGCAGTTCTTC.

This clonotype has a handful of counts. The genes are TRBV11-2 and TRBJ1-3; maybe TRBD1 (5 bases). V shed 6 bases and J shed 4 bases, with 13 bases lying between them. CDR3 length: 14 residues. CDR1 and CDR2 from the germline V gene are SGHAT and FQNNGV. In DNA, the CDR3 is TGTGCCAGCAGTTCCGGGAGGGGCGGAAACACCATATATTTT. Its translation is CASSSGRGGNTIYF.

The chain uses TRBV20-1 and TRBJ2-7, with 12 bases aligning to TRBD2. Per the germline V gene, CDR1 is DFQATT and CDR2 is SNEGSKA (reference sequence). CDR3 length: 14 residues. V gave up 3 bases and J gave up 3 bases; unmatched junction bases: 3. The CDR3 DNA is TGCAGTGCTAGCGCGGGACTAGCGGGCTACGAGCAGTACTTC. It encodes CSASAGLAGYEQYF.

This clonotype came up many times. The chain carries TRBV7-2 and TRBJ2-1; D unclear. Looked up from germline, CDR1 is SGHTA and CDR2 is FQGNSA. V was clipped by 5 bases and J by 7 bases, with 12 bases between them. CDR3 length equals 13 residues. The CDR3 DNA is TGTGCCAGCAGCCATAAACCTTGGAATGAGCAGTTCTTC. This encodes CASSHKPWNEQFF.

This clonotype appeared many times. The rearrangement uses TRBV7-9 and TRBJ2-5; 12 bases are shared with TRBD2. Per the germline V gene, CDR1 is SEHNR and CDR2 is FQNEAQ (reference sequence). The CDR3 is 14 amino acids. Losses at the gene ends were 5 bases for V and 4 bases for J; bases not matched to a gene: 2. This chain's CDR3 is CASSLTSGRETQYF. DNA for the CDR3: TGTGCCAGCAGCCTGACTAGCGGGAGAGAGACCCAGTACTTC.

This clonotype has a count of ten or more. The V call is TRBV11-2, the J call TRBJ2-2; D remains ambiguous. CDR1 and CDR2 from the germline V gene are SGHAT and FQNNGV. This CDR3 has 16 amino acids. Trimming left V 1 base short and J 3 bases short, with 12 bases between. The CDR3 loop reads CASSLGTETHTGELFF. The DNA of the CDR3 is TGTGCCAGCAGCTTAGGGACGGAGACCCACACCGGGGAGCTGTTTTTT.

This clonotype came up many times. V and J are TRBV6-6 and TRBJ2-5; TRBD1 agrees at 9 bases. The V and J ends lost 6 bases and 4 bases, in that order; junction bases with no gene match: 9. This CDR3 region has 15 residues. CDR1 and CDR2 from the germline V gene are MNHNY and SVGAGI (reference sequence). The CDR3 nucleotides are TGTGCCAGCAGGTCGGGACAGGGAAGGGGAGAGACCCAGTACTTC. Encoded protein: CASRSGQGRGETQYF.

V is TRBV20-1 and J is TRBJ2-2, with 11 bases aligning to TRBD1. Germline trimming cut 3 bases from V and 4 bases from J; bases unmatched to any gene: 4. This CDR3 contains 15 residues. CDR1 is DFQATT and CDR2 is SNEGSKA in the germline V gene (reference sequence). CDR3 sequence: CSARPGTGGTGELFF. DNA for the CDR3: TGCAGTGCTAGGCCCGGGACAGGGGGCACCGGGGAGCTGTTTTTT.

This chain links TRBV19 with TRBJ2-2; the match to TRBD1 covers 7 bases. The V and J ends lost 10 bases and 4 bases, in that order; junction bases with no gene match: 24. The CDR3 is made up of 19 amino acids. CDR1 is LNHDA, CDR2 SQIVND, per germline (reference sequence). CDR3 in amino acids: CATRPRTGWAESRTGELFF. The CDR3 DNA is TGTGCCACTCGTCCCAGGACAGGATGGGCGGAATCGCGCACCGGGGAGCTGTTTTTT.

Notes on this clonotype: A single base separates this from a much larger clone, so it may be a read error. Given the absence of the conserved phenylalanine or tryptophan at the CDR3 end, a read error is likely. V and J are TRBV6-1 and TRBJ1-2; 8 positions agree with TRBD1. With V trimmed by 3 bases and J by 3 bases, 3 bases remained unmatched. CDR1 is MNHNS and CDR2 is SASEGT in the germline V gene. CDR3 length: 14 residues. The DNA for the CDR3 is TGTGCCAGCAGTGAGGCAGGGGGCGACTATGGCTACACCCTC. Encoded protein: CASSEAGGDYGYTL.

There are a few counts of this clonotype. The chain combines TRBV11-2 with TRBJ2-4; D perhaps matches TRBD1 (6 bases). V gave up 5 bases and J gave up 0 bases, with 17 bases separating them. The CDR3 spans 17 residues. Looked up from germline, CDR1 is SGHAT and CDR2 is FQNNGV. The CDR3 region has the DNA TGTGCCAGCAGCACATACAGGGTAGGGGTAGCCAAAAACATTCAGTACTTC. Translated, it gives CASSTYRVGVAKNIQYF.

The chain joins TRBV30 to TRBJ1-4, with 7 bases identical to TRBD1. CDR3 length: 14 amino acids. Trimming removed 5 bases from V and 8 bases from J; junction bases left unmatched: 11. Germline lookup yields CDR1 GTSNPN and CDR2 SVGIG (reference sequence). In DNA form, the CDR3 reads TGTGCCTGGCCGACAGGGTCGGCTTGGGAAAAACTGTTTTTT. Amino acid sequence: CAWPTGSAWEKLFF.

Comments on this clonotype: This may stem from a read error, because a much larger clone lies one nucleotide away. The CDR3 carries no conserved terminal phenylalanine or tryptophan, so it likely arises from a read error. This chain uses TRBV11-2 with TRBJ2-5; 7 bases align to TRBD2. The CDR3 is 16 residues long. V shed 1 base and J 2 bases; nucleotides not matched to a gene: 7. Germline loops: CDR1 SGHAT, CDR2 FQNNGV. CDR3 amino acids: CASSLVGGGVQETQYS. DNA for the CDR3: TGTGCCAGCAGCTTAGTAGGCGGGGGAGTTCAAGAGACCCAGTACTCC.

This clonotype has ten or more counts. The CDR3 region has the DNA TGTGCCAGCAGTAAGGACCGACTAGTGGGCGAGACCCAGTACTTC. It codes for CASSKDRLVGETQYF. The rearrangement links TRBV2 to TRBJ2-5, with TRBD2 as a possible D gene (6 bases). The CDR3 has 15 residues. CDR1 is SNHLY, CDR2 FYNNEI, per germline. Trimming took off 5 bases at V and 5 bases at J, with 18 bases between the two ends.

This clonotype was observed at least ten times. V usage is TRBV15 and J usage is TRBJ2-7, with TRBD2 as a possible D gene (6 bases). With 0 bases removed from V and 5 bases from J, the gap between germline ends came to 11 bases. Looked up from germline, CDR1 is LNHNV and CDR2 is YYDKDF (reference sequence). CDR3 size: 14 residues. The CDR3: CATSREEGVDEQYF. The CDR3 region has the DNA TGTGCCACCAGCAGAGAGGAGGGAGTTGACGAGCAGTACTTC. Based on the CDR3 plus reference TRBV15 and TRBJ2-7, the full variable domain is DAMVIQNPRYQVTQFGKPVTLSCSQTLNHNVMYWYQQKSSQAPKLLFHYYDKDFNNEADTPDNFQSRRPNTSFCFLDIRSPGLGDTAMYLCATSREEGVDEQYFGPGTRLTVT.

This clonotype occurred a few times. The chain employs TRBV27 and TRBJ2-3, with D unclear. The length of the CDR3 is 13 residues. Germline lookup yields CDR1 MNHEY and CDR2 SMNVEV (reference sequence). Trimming stripped 3 bases from V and 2 bases from J, with 6 bases between. CDR3 loop: CASSFSPTDTQYF. In DNA form, the CDR3 reads TGTGCCAGCAGTTTTTCCCCCACAGATACGCAGTATTTT.

The gene calls are TRBV4-2 and TRBJ1-6; the D is unclear. Germline CDR1 reads LGHNA; CDR2 reads YNFKEQ. The ends were cut back, 0 bases at V and 0 bases at J, with 21 bases in the middle. The CDR3 has 21 amino acids. CDR3 nucleotides: TGTGCCAGCAGCCAAGACCCTAGACCGGGCTCCCTGAGCTCCTATAATTCACCCCTCCACTTT. Protein product: CASSQDPRPGSLSSYNSPLHF.

The sample holds many counts of this clonotype. The J gene is TRBJ2-5, the V gene TRBV12-3 or TRBV12-4; 8 bases are shared with TRBD1. J was trimmed by 3 bases and V by 4 bases; bases with no gene match: 1. The CDR3 contains 13 residues. CDR3 coding DNA: TGTGCCAGCAGTTGGACAGGGAAAGAGACCCAGTACTTC. It yields the protein CASSWTGKETQYF.

This clonotype occurred many times. The V and J genes are TRBV20-1 and TRBJ2-1; TRBD1 aligns across 7 bases. Unmatched junction bases numbered 3, after V lost 5 bases and J lost 2 bases. Germline V gene data show CDR1 as DFQATT and CDR2 as SNEGSKA (reference sequence). The CDR3 has 13 residues. The CDR3 loop is CSAPGQTYNEQFF. The CDR3 region has the DNA TGCAGTGCTCCGGGACAGACCTACAATGAGCAGTTCTTC.

The sample holds many counts of this clonotype. This chain connects TRBV19 to TRBJ1-5; D is uncertain. The CDR3 is 15 residues long. Germline CDR1 reads LNHDA; CDR2 reads SQIVND (reference sequence). Trimming stripped 3 bases from V and 1 base from J, with 10 bases between. The CDR3 DNA reads as TGTGCCAGTAGTATCGAGCCCACCAGCAATCAGCCCCAGCATTTT. Its protein is CASSIEPTSNQPQHF.